This TCR beta chain was obtained from a study of cytomegalovirus exposure and HLA in healthy donors (dated by TCRdb to the late 2010s). General notes on the study: In an earlier analysis of roughly 500 of the donors, roughly 300 Gb of sequence data and 120 million or so unique TCR beta sequences from 180 million or so T cells were reported. The study aimed to test whether signatures of past pathogen exposure could be identified by cataloging public T cell receptors. A separate validation cohort of roughly 130 different subjects was used in addition to the approximately 700-subject first cohort. About five DR-DQ haplotypes were treated as single units for association and clustering because of strong linkage in the cohort. An earlier analysis of 450 to 750 of the donors used high-throughput TCR beta sequencing to judge whether each TCR beta V gene segment behaved as functional or pseudogenic. To study patterns of TCR occurrence, a later analysis re-analyzed previously published TCR beta repertoires from around 700 donors and added high-resolution HLA genotyping. Donor age, sex, ethnicity and CMV serostatus were compiled alongside the repertoire data. The T cell repertoires of roughly 660 subjects were profiled by immunosequencing and related to cytomegalovirus serostatus. Class I and class II HLA loci were covered by the typing at four-digit resolution. Typing coverage varied by locus: roughly 620-630 donors for A, B, C, DRB1 and DQB1; more than 500 for DQA1; around 610 for DPA1; roughly 450 for DPB1. A later genetic analysis took genome-wide SNP genotypes for 398 of the 666 donors and used that subset as a discovery cohort. The study combined high-throughput TCR immunosequencing, statistical association of individual TCRs with disease status, and machine learning to predict cytomegalovirus infection status. Among the roughly 430 genotyped donors, roughly 80% belonged to the genetic ancestry cluster associated with self-reported Caucasian donors. Among roughly 400 genotyped donors of the cohort, an average of approximately 220,000 unique TCR beta nucleotide sequences was sequenced per donor, of which roughly 17% were non-productive. The later analysis used no new phenotypic data to find candidate immune exposures, relying instead on TCR beta sequences and their occurrence across donors. About 280 gigabases of sequencing data and about 92 million unique TCR sequences made up an early release that covered around 640 HLA-typed donors. Every repertoire in the discovery cohort had been generated on one and the same sequencing platform.

On the study overall, not on this receptor specifically: Some IMGT-functional V segments, including TRBV6-2 and TRBV6-3, could not be distinguished by the 87-base-pair reads and were therefore excluded. According to a later analysis, most CMV-associated TCR beta chains appeared to be HLA-restricted, and the HLA associations seemed to be driven largely by CMV exposure. According to the authors, the approach could potentially be generalized to other disease states and immunological phenotypes. In vitro tests confirmed that a few of the cytomegalovirus-associated TCR beta chains recognize cytomegalovirus antigens. Correlated functional status among segregating V segments might be attributable to linkage disequilibrium, but an unknown experimental factor could not be ruled out. In a later genetic analysis, fewer N-insertions in productive TCRs were reported among donors in an Asian-associated ancestry cluster than the roughly 700-donor mean. A total of fewer than 200 TCR beta chains were listed by the study as associated with cytomegalovirus. The sequencing pipeline was judged likely to have produced a cluster of highly shared sequence variants as a technical artifact. When HLA alleles, especially DR and DQ, strongly co-occurred, TCR associations were difficult to assign to individual alleles. In a later analysis, over 15,000 TCR beta sequences were associated with specific HLA alleles at a false discovery rate of 0.05. Cytomegalovirus status was reported to be diagnosed by the classifier with high specificity and sensitivity in both the original and validation cohorts. A later analysis found that HLA-associated TCR beta chains were more clonally expanded and had lower generation probabilities than equally common non-associated chains. Because counts were too low, seventeen rarely observed V segments, including chromosome 9 orphons, were excluded from the earlier analysis of several hundred of the donors. In an earlier analysis of 587 of the donors, most TCR beta V segments appeared in productive rearrangements about 87% or about 30% of the time, broadly matching IMGT annotations. According to a later analysis, parvovirus B19, influenza, CMV and Epstein-Barr virus appeared linked to several top co-occurrence clusters. A further reported finding was that TCR beta sequences accurately predicted the HLA-A and HLA-B alleles for most subjects in the first cohort. According to a later analysis, TCR association rates differed among HLA loci, with DRB1 alleles showing the most associated TCRs and HLA-C alleles showing the fewest. The cohort was sequenced for TCR beta chains only, and without alpha or paired-chain data the features that could be detected were limited. Across donors, most TCR sequences were observed very rarely, whereas some public TCRs were present in many individuals. For the cohort, immune exposure information was limited to CMV serostatus. Roughly uniform sequencing depth across donors was assumed in presence/absence analyses, although this assumption may not hold. Because HLA typing was unavailable for some donors at each locus, only the typed subset was used in association tests. V-gene and J-gene trimming of TCR beta chains was associated with a missense DCLRE1C variant in a later genetic analysis, and the association was replicated in an independent cohort.

CDR1 and CDR2 (SGHDN, FVKESK) derive from the germline V gene. The CDR3 runs 16 residues from the cysteine to the phenylalanine. Only the CDR3 DNA is retained, 48 bases long and in frame from the first base. Relative to germline, V is 4 bases shorter and J is 5 bases shorter, with 21 bases between their ends. On this clone: The antigen this receptor binds is unknown. No base quality information exists; no much larger clone differs at one position.

In total, more than 500 healthy bone marrow donors made up the cohort. At the time of sampling, every cohort member was nominally healthy, though immune exposures that went unrecorded were likely present. The donor was CMV seropositive and belonged to the group of 270 or so seropositive cohort members. Every donor gave a peripheral blood sample, and the peripheral blood mononuclear cells from that sample were used for TCR beta sequencing. The Qiagen DNeasy Blood Extraction Kit was used to extract genomic DNA from the blood cell samples. Library method: the immunoSEQ multiplex PCR assay. For the multiplex PCR, a mixture combining 60 forward primers for TCR Vbeta segments and 13 reverse primers for TCR Jbeta segments was used. The CDR3 region of rearranged TCR beta genes was amplified from genomic DNA with a multiplex PCR assay. On the Illumina HiSeq System, the amplified TCR beta libraries were sequenced as 87-base-pair reads. In the original analysis: In a later analysis, some 80 million unique TCR beta chains were counted across the 500 to 850 repertoires, and roughly 11 million of these chains were shared by at least two donors. To remove PCR and sequencing errors, raw reads were error-corrected and collapsed into unique sequences using a nearest-neighbor algorithm that merged closely related sequences. V, D and J gene segments were assigned by aligning CDR3 sequences to IMGT reference sequences. Each retained sequence needed at least a six-nucleotide match to both a V gene segment and a J gene segment. A rearrangement was called productive if the CDR3 had no stop codons and remained in frame with V and J, and every other rearrangement was called non-productive. CDR3 was defined according to IMGT convention as the region running from the second conserved V-encoded cysteine to the conserved J-encoded phenylalanine. The earlier analysis of more than 450 of the donors excluded sequences that lacked an unambiguous match to a single V gene segment. In an earlier analysis of 450 to 700 of the donors, V segments were called functional above 56.7% productive rearrangements and were called segregating when the between-donor standard deviation exceeded 5%. To diagnose cytomegalovirus status from the catalog of TCR beta chain sequences, a statistical classification framework was built. In a later analysis, TCR nucleotide sequences were compared against IMGT/GENE-DB human TR gene sequences so that V and J genes could be assigned. A later analysis assigned CDR3 sequences and most-parsimonious VDJ recombination scenarios with the TCRdist pipeline. A later analysis defined each TCR beta chain by its CDR3 amino acid sequence plus V-gene family, and excluded reads lacking a unique V-gene family. A later analysis removed 592 highly shared, low-generation-probability nucleotide sequences to deal with suspected cross-contamination and a sequencing artifact. For each public chain, a later analysis derived a clonal expansion index from normalized ranks of inferred template counts within each repertoire. In a later analysis, generation probabilities were computed with a VDJ recombination model fitted to out-of-frame rearrangements, and the resulting probabilities were checked against IGoR. Hypergeometric tests were used in a later analysis to score TCR-TCR, TCR-HLA and TCR-CMV co-occurrence, with a repertoire-size bias correction applied to the TCR pairs. A later analysis estimated false discovery rates by permuting HLA or CMV assignments 20 times. A later analysis grouped co-occurring TCRs with DBSCAN, adding TCRdist sequence similarity when clustering within HLA-allele-positive subsets. Co-occurrence clustering excluded repertoires with fewer than 30,000 or more than 120,000 public chains, plus five with anomalous nucleotide sharing. The source is immuneACCESS, and TCRdb retained only in-frame sequences with V and J called. Part of the clones is not carried over; for the studies checked, unresolved V genes explain less than half of this, and the remainder is unexplained. The DNA was the basis for D and trimming; V, J and clone size are from that table. This sample is represented by roughly 130,000 clones; roughly 62% of them were singletons. The top ten clones comprise 1.5% to 2% of the sample.

What was sequenced was PBMCs. The chain uses TRBV14 and TRBJ2-7; tentative D gene TRBD2, with 5 bases matching. This TCR came from a man aged 25 to 40 in good health and CMV-seropositive. The CDR3 reads as follows: CASSPGRLWVEDEQYF. In nucleotide form, the sequence is TGTGCCAGCAGCCCCGGTCGTTTATGGGTGGAGGACGAGCAGTACTTC.